This entry describes one TCR beta chain. Its matching antigen is unknown. The CDR3 contains 15 residues. CDR1 and CDR2 from the germline V gene are LGHDT and YNNKEL (reference sequence). Trimming stripped 4 bases from V and 3 bases from J, with 14 bases between. The library targeted TCRbeta and was prepared with unique molecular identifiers. TCRdb reprocessed the PCR reads with MiXCR, giving one entry per CDR3 protein. The sample has approximately 89,000 distinct CDR3 sequences, around a sixth seen once. The data were obtained in a study of T-cell reconstitution after alpha-beta-depleted transplantation in children. Study-level points and caveats: After one year, T-cell counts and TCRbeta diversity mostly came from new T cells. Several hundred expanded graft clones reportedly were the source of alpha-beta T cells about two months after transplant. Elevated TCRbeta diversity at day 60 was traced, in some patients, to surviving recipient T cells and thymic progenitors.

The sample in question was PBMCs, mostly from graft donor cells, obtained 180 days after TCRalphabeta/CD19-depleted stem cell transplant. The clonotype was recovered from a male patient under 10 years old who had a stem cell transplant for acute lymphoblastic leukemia, so the T cells may come from the graft donor. This sequence joins TRBV3-1 and TRBJ2-3; TRBD2 might be the D (5 bases). Written as DNA, the CDR3 is TGTGCCAGCAGCCCGGGTTCCGCGGGTACAGATACGCAGTATTTT. Amino acids: CASSPGSAGTDTQYF.